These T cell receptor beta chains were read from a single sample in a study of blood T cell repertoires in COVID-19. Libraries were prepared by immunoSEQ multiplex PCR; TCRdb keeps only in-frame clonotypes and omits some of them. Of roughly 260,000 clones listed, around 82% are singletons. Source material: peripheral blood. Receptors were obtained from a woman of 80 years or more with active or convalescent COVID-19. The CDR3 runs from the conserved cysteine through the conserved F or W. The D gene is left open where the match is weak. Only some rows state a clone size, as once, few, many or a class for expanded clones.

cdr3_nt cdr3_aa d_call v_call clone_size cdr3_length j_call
TGTGCCAGCAGTGCACTCAATTTACGCTTGAACACTGAAGCTTTCTTT CASSALNLRLNTEAFF - TRBV6-1 - 16 TRBJ1-1
TGTGCCAGCAGTTTAGCAGGAGTGGAGACCCAGTACTTC CASSLAGVETQYF - TRBV12-3/TRBV12-4 - 13 TRBJ2-5
TGCAGTGCTAGTGGTGGGGGGATCGGGGGCACAGATACGCAGTATTTT CSASGGGIGGTDTQYF - TRBV20-1 - 16 TRBJ2-3
TGTGCCAGTAGCCTTGGGACTGTCGATGCCTATGGCTACACCTTC CASSLGTVDAYGYTF - TRBV19 - 15 TRBJ1-2
TGCGCCAGCAGCCAAGGGCGAGGACCGGGACAGACCTACAATGAGCAGTTCTTC CASSQGRGPGQTYNEQFF TRBD1 TRBV4-1 - 18 TRBJ2-1
TGTGCCAGCAGCCGGCAGACAGGGGCCTCCCCTTACTCCTACAATGAGCAGTTCTTC CASSRQTGASPYSYNEQFF TRBD1 TRBV5-5 once 19 TRBJ2-1
TGTGCCAGCAGCAAAGTGTTTAGTCTAGCGGGACCCACCGGGGAGCTGTTTTTT CASSKVFSLAGPTGELFF - TRBV21-1 once 18 TRBJ2-2
TGTGCCAGCAGCTACAGAGCGGGAGTTTACTACAATGAGCAGTTCTTC CASSYRAGVYYNEQFF TRBD2 TRBV5-6 - 16 TRBJ2-1
TGTGCCAGCGGCTCCGGGGCTAATGAAAAACTGTTTTTT CASGSGANEKLFF - TRBV28 few 13 TRBJ1-4
TGTGCCAGCAAGCGTGATGAAAACATGAACACTGAAGCTTTCTTT CASKRDENMNTEAFF - TRBV27 - 15 TRBJ1-1
TGTGCCAGCAGTTCTCCAGGCCTCGAGCAGTACTTC CASSSPGLEQYF - TRBV28 - 12 TRBJ2-7
TGTGCCAGCAGCTTGAACAGAGACACAGATACGCAGTATTTT CASSLNRDTDTQYF - TRBV7-7 - 14 TRBJ2-3
TGTGCCAGCAGTGAAGAACTTGCGGCTTTCTTT CASSEELAAFF - TRBV2 - 11 TRBJ1-1
TGCGCCAGCAGCCCGGTGGGGGCGATCTCTGGAAACACCATATATTTT CASSPVGAISGNTIYF - TRBV5-1 - 16 TRBJ1-3
TGTGCCATCTCCGAGTCGGGGATAGAAGCTTTCTTT CAISESGIEAFF - TRBV10-3 - 12 TRBJ1-1
TGTGCCAGCAGCTTGGGAGAGTTGGCAGGCGAGCAGTACTTC CASSLGELAGEQYF - TRBV5-4 - 14 TRBJ2-7
TGTGCCAGCAGAGCGACTAGCGCCTACGAGCAGTACTTC CASRATSAYEQYF TRBD2 TRBV27 - 13 TRBJ2-7
TGTGCCAGCAGCTTAGCGGGGACTTTCTACAATGAGCAGTTCTTC CASSLAGTFYNEQFF - TRBV7-9 - 15 TRBJ2-1
TGTGCCAGCAGCCTGGGACAGGGAATCTCTGGGGCCAACGTCCTGACTTTC CASSLGQGISGANVLTF TRBD1 TRBV3-1/TRBV3-2 - 17 TRBJ2-6
TGTGCCAGCAGTTTACCAACTGAGGGTGGCTACACCTTC CASSLPTEGGYTF - TRBV28 - 13 TRBJ1-2
TGTGCCAGCAGTGAGACTAGCGGAGGGGGTAATGAGCAGTTCTTC CASSETSGGGNEQFF TRBD2 TRBV3-1/TRBV3-2 - 15 TRBJ2-1
TGTGCCAGCAGCCTCCAGGGCTTCAATGAGCAGTTCTTC CASSLQGFNEQFF - TRBV2 - 13 TRBJ2-1
TGTGCCAGCAGTTTAGCGGGGGGGCCCGAAGATACGCAGTATTTT CASSLAGGPEDTQYF TRBD2 TRBV28 - 15 TRBJ2-3
TGTGCCAGTAGAATCGGGACTTTGGGCAATCAGCCCCAGCATTTT CASRIGTLGNQPQHF - TRBV19 - 15 TRBJ1-5
TGTGCCAGCAGCCAACCAGGGGTTACCGGGGAGCTGTTTTTT CASSQPGVTGELFF - TRBV3-1/TRBV3-2 - 14 TRBJ2-2
TGTGCCAGCAGCCCCTTCCAGGGACTAGCGGGAGGGCCGACAGATACGCAGTATTTT CASSPFQGLAGGPTDTQYF TRBD2 TRBV28 - 19 TRBJ2-3
TGTGCCAGCAGCAGACAGTCCTCGAACTATGGCTACACCTTC CASSRQSSNYGYTF - TRBV14 - 14 TRBJ1-2
TGTGCCAGCAGTTCCGACAGGGTCGAGAACACTGAAGCTTTCTTT CASSSDRVENTEAFF TRBD1 TRBV6-5 - 15 TRBJ1-1
TGTGCCAGCCGTTCGGGGGGGCCAGGTACCGGGGAGCTGTTTTTT CASRSGGPGTGELFF TRBD2 TRBV28 - 15 TRBJ2-2
TGTGCCGGAGGGGGGGCGAACACCGGGGAGCTGTTTTTT CAGGGANTGELFF - TRBV12-3/TRBV12-4 - 13 TRBJ2-2
TGTGCCAGCCGCGAGGAGGGGACAGGGGTATACAATGAGCAGTTCTTC CASREEGTGVYNEQFF TRBD1 TRBV19 - 16 TRBJ2-1
TGTGCCAGCAGCTTGGCCTGGACAGGGAACTATGGCTACACCTTC CASSLAWTGNYGYTF TRBD1 TRBV5-4 - 15 TRBJ1-2
TGTGCCAGCAGCTTTCAGGGGAGAGGCAAAAACATTCAGTACTTC CASSFQGRGKNIQYF - TRBV7-9 - 15 TRBJ2-4
TGCGCCAGCACCAACGCGGGTTGGAATCAGCCCCAGCATTTT CASTNAGWNQPQHF - TRBV10-2 - 14 TRBJ1-5
TGCGCCAGCAGTGAGGTTAGGGGACAGCAGCAGTACTTC CASSEVRGQQQYF TRBD1 TRBV10-1 - 13 TRBJ2-7
TGTGCCAGCAGTGAAGTGGTTACAGGGGCTTCCTACGAGCAGTACTTC CASSEVVTGASYEQYF TRBD1 TRBV6-1 - 16 TRBJ2-7
TGTGCCATCAGCCGGGACAGGACCACAGATACGCAGTATTTT CAISRDRTTDTQYF TRBD1 TRBV10-3 - 14 TRBJ2-3
TGTGCCATCGGACCGGGACTAGCGGTCTCCTACGAGCAGTACTTC CAIGPGLAVSYEQYF TRBD2 TRBV10-3 - 15 TRBJ2-7
TGTGCCAGCTCGAGGACGGGACAGGGACCCACCGGGGAGCTGTTTTTT CASSRTGQGPTGELFF TRBD1 TRBV18 once 16 TRBJ2-2
TGCAGCGTTGGACTAGCGGGAAACACCGGGGAGCTGTTTTTT CSVGLAGNTGELFF TRBD2 TRBV29-1 - 14 TRBJ2-2
TGTGCCAGCAGCCAAGGCTCTAGCGGGAGTCTGTATTTT CASSQGSSGSLYF TRBD2 TRBV3-1/TRBV3-2 - 13 TRBJ2-3